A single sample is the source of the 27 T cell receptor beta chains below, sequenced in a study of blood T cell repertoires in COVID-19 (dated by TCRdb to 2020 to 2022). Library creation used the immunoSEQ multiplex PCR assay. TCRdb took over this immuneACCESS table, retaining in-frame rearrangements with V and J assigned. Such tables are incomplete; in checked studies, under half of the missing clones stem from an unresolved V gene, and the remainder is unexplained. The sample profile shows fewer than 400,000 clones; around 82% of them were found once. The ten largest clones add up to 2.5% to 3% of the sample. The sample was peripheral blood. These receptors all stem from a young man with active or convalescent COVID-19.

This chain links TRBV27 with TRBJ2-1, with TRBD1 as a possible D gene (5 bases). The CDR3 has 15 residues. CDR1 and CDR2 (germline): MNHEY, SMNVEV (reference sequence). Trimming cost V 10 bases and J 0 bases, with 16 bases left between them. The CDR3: CAIKKDISSYNEQFF. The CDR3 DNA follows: TGTGCCATCAAAAAGGACATTTCCTCCTACAATGAGCAGTTCTTC.

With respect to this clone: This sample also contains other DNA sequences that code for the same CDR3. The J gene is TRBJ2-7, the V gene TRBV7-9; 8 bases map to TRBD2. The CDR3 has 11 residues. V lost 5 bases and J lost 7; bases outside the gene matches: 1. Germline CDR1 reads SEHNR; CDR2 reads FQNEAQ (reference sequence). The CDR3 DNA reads TGTGCCAGCAGCCCGGGGGGGGAGCAGTACTTC. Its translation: CASSPGGEQYF.

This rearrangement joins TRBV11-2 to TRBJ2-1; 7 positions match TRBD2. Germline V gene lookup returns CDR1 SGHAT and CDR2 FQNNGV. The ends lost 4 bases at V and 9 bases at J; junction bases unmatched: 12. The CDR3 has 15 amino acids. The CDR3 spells CASSSVRGGEGEQFF. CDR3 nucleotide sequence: TGTGCCAGCAGCTCCGTTCGCGGTGGGGAGGGTGAGCAGTTCTTC.

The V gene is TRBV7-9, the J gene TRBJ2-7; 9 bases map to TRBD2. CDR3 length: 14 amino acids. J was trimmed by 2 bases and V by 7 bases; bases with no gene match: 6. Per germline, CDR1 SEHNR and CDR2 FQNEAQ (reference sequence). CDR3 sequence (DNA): TGTGCCAGCAACATTGGCGGGAGGGCCTACGAGCAGTACTTC. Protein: CASNIGGRAYEQYF.

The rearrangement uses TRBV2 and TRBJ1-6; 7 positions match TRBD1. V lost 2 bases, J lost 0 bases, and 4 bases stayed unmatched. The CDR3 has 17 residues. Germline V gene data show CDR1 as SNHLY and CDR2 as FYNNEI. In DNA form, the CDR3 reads TGTGCCAGCAGTGAAACGGGACAGAGCTCCTATAATTCACCCCTCCACTTT. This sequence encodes CASSETGQSSYNSPLHF.

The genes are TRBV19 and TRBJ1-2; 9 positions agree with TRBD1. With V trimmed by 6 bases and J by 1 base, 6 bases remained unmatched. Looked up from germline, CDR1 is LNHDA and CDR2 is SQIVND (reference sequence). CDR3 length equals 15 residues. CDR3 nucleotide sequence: TGTGCCAGTAGCTACGGGACAGGGTATAACTATGGCTACACCTTC. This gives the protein CASSYGTGYNYGYTF.

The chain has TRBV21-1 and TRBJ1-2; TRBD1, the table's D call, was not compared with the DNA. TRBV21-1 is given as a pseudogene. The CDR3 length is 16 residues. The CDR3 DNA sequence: TGTGCCAGCAGCCGTTGGGACAGCCGAGGGTTAAATGGCTACACCTTC. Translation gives CASSRWDSRGLNGYTF.

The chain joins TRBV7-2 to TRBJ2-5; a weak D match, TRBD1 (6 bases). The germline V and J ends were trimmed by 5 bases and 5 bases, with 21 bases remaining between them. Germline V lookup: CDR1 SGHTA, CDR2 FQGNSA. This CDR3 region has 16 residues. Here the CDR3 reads CASSLLGGTGWETQYF. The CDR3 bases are TGTGCCAGCAGCCTACTAGGGGGAACGGGTTGGGAGACCCAGTACTTC.

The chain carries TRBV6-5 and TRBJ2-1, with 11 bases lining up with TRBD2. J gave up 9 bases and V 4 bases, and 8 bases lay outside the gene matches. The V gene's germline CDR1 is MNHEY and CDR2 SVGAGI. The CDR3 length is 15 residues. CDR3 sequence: CASSSPSGRRVEQFF. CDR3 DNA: TGTGCCAGCAGTTCCCCTAGCGGGAGGAGGGTTGAGCAGTTCTTC.

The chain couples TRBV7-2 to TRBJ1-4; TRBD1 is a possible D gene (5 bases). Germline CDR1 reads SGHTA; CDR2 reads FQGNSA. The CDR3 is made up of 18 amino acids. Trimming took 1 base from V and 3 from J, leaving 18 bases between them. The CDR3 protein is CASSLDRHPGVANEKLFF. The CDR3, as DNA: TGTGCCAGCAGCTTAGACCGCCACCCGGGGGTGGCTAATGAAAAACTGTTTTTT.

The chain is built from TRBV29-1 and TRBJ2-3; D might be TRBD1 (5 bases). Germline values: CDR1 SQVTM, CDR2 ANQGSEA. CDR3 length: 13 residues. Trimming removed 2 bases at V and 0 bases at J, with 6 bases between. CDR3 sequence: CSVEWGSTDTQYF. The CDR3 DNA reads TGCAGCGTTGAATGGGGCAGCACAGATACGCAGTATTTT.

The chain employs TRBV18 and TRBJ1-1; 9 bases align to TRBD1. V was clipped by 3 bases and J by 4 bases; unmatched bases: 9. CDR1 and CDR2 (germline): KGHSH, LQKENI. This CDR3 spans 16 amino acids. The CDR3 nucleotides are TGTGCCAGCTCACCTCTTTTGACAGGGGGGGGCACTGAAGCTTTCTTT. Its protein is CASSPLLTGGGTEAFF.

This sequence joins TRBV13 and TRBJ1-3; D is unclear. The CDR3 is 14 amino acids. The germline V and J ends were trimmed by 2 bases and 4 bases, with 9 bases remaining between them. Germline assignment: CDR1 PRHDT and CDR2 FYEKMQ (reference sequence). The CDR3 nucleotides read TGTGCCAGCAGCTTAAAATTATCCGGAAACACCATATATTTT. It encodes CASSLKLSGNTIYF.

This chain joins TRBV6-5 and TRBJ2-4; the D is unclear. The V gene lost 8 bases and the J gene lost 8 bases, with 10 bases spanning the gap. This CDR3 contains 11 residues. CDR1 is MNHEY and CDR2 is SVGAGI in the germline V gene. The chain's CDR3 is CASLFRDIQYF. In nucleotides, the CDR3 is TGTGCCAGCCTTTTTCGGGACATTCAGTACTTC.

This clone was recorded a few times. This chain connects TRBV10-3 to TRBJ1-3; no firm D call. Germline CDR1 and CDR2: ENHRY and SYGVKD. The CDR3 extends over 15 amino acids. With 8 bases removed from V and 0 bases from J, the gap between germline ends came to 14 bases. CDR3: CAIDEGRSSGNTIYF. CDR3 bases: TGTGCCATCGACGAGGGCCGCAGCTCTGGAAACACCATATATTTT.

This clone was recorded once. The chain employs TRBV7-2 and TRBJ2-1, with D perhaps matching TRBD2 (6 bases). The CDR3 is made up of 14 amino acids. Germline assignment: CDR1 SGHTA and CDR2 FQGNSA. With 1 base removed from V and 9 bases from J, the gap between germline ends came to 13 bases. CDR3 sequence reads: CASSLGGTSIEQFF. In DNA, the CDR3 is TGTGCCAGCAGCTTAGGGGGTACTAGCATTGAGCAGTTCTTC.

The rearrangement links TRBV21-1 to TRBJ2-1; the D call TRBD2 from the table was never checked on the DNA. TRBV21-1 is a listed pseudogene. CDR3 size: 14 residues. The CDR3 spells CASSPKLRSDEQFF. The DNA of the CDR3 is TGTGCCAGCAGCCCCAAGTTGAGGAGTGATGAGCAGTTCTTC.

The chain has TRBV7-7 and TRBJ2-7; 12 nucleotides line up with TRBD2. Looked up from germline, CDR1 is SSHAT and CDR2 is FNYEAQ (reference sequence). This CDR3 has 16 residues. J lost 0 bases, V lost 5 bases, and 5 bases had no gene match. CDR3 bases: TGTGCCAGCAGCACCACTAGCGGGAGGCCCTCCTACGAGCAGTACTTC. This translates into CASSTTSGRPSYEQYF.

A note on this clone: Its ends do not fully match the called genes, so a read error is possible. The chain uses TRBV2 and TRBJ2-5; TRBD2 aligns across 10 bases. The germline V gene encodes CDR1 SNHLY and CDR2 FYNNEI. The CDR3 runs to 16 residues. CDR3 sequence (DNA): TGTGCCAGCCGTGAACCTGGGACTAGCGCTCAAGAGACCCAGTACTTC. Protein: CASREPGTSAQETQYF.

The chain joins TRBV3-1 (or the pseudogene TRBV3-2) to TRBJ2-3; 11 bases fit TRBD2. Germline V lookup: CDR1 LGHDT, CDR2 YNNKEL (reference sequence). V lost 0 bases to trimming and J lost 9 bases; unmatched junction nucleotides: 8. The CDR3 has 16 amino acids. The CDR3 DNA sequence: TGTGCCAGCAGCCAAGAATTAACTAGCGGGGGCCCCACGCAGTATTTT. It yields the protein CASSQELTSGGPTQYF.

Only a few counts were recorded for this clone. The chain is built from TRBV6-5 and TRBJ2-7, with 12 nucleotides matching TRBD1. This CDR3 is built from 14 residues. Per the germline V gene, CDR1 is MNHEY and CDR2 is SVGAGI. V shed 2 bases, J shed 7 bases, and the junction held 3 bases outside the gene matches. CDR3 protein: CASSYGTGGLEQYF. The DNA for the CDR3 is TGTGCCAGCAGTTACGGGACAGGGGGCTTGGAGCAGTACTTC.

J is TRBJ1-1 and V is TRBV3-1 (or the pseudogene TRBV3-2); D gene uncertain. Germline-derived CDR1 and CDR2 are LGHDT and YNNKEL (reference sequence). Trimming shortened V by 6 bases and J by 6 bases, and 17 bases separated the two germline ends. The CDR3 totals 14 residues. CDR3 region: CASRDGSREAEAFF. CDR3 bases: TGTGCCAGCAGAGATGGGTCAAGAGAGGCTGAAGCTTTCTTT.

The CDR3 sequence is CASTLDREVETQYF. The DNA for the CDR3 is TGTGCCAGCACCCTAGACAGGGAGGTCGAGACCCAGTACTTC. The V and J genes are TRBV3-1 (or the pseudogene TRBV3-2) and TRBJ2-5; maybe TRBD1 (7 bases). CDR1 and CDR2 from the germline V gene are LGHDT and YNNKEL (reference sequence). Trimming stripped 7 bases from V and 5 bases from J, with 17 bases between. The CDR3 loop spans 14 amino acids.

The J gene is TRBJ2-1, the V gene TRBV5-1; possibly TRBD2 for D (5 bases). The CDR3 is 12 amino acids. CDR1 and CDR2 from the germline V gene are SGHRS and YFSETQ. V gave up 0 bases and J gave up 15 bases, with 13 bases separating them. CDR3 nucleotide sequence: TGCGCCAGCAGCTTGGAGGACTCGGTTTGGTTCTTC. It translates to CASSLEDSVWFF.

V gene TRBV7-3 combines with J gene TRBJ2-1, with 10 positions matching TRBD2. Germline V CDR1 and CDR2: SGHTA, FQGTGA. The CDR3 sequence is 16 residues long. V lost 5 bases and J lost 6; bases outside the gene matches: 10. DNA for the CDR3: TGTGCCAGCAGCGCTAATAGCGGGGGGAGTCTCAATGAGCAGTTCTTC. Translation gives CASSANSGGSLNEQFF.

The CDR3 coding sequence is TGTGCCAGCAGCTTACTGCGGGGGGGCGGCGAGACCCAGTACTTC. It specifies CASSLLRGGGETQYF. The chain uses TRBV7-9 and TRBJ2-5; 9 bases line up with TRBD2. Germline trimming cut 2 bases from V and 5 bases from J; bases unmatched to any gene: 6. CDR3 length: 15 residues. CDR1 is SEHNR, CDR2 FQNEAQ, per germline (reference sequence).

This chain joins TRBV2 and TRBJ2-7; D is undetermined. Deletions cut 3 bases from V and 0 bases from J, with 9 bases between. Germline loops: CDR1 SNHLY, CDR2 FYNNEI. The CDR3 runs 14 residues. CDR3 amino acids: CASSDTRGSYEQYF. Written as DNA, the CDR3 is TGTGCCAGCAGTGACACTCGCGGCTCCTACGAGCAGTACTTC. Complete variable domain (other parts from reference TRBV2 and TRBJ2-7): EPEVTQTPSHQVTQMGQEVILRCVPISNHLYFYWYRQILGQKVEFLVSFYNNEISEKSEIFDDQFSVERPDGSNFTLKIRSTKLEDSAMYFCASSDTRGSYEQYFGPGTRLTVT.